Shown below are 32 T cell receptor beta chains from a single sample sequenced in a study of OX40 agonist ivuxolimab in advanced cancers. Profiling relied on immunoSEQ multiplex PCR, and the TCRdb table lists in-frame clones only, not all of them. The sample records about 76,000 clones, about 82% being singletons. This material consisted of CD4+ or CD8+ T cells sorted from blood, taken in a trial of the OX40 agonist ivuxolimab. These receptors were obtained from an adult with an advanced solid tumor such as melanoma, head and neck, liver or kidney cancer.

V and J are TRBV5-4 and TRBJ2-5; maybe TRBD2 (5 bases). The CDR3 consists of 15 residues. The germline gives CDR1 SGHNT, CDR2 YYREEE (reference sequence). V lost 0 bases to trimming and J lost 5 bases, with 14 bases between them. The CDR3 region is CASSLVRAPTETQYF. For the CDR3, the DNA is TGTGCCAGCAGCTTGGTGAGGGCGCCGACGGAGACCCAGTACTTC.

CDR3 sequence reads: CASRDVGQGRTEAFF. Here the CDR3 DNA reads TGTGCCAGCAGAGACGTCGGACAGGGAAGAACTGAAGCTTTCTTT. The V call is TRBV2, the J call TRBJ1-1; TRBD1 matches 8 bases. The trim removed 6 bases at V and 5 bases at J, leaving 11 bases unmatched. Germline loops: CDR1 SNHLY, CDR2 FYNNEI. This CDR3 contains 15 residues. Based on the CDR3 plus reference TRBV2 and TRBJ1-1, the full variable domain is EPEVTQTPSHQVTQMGQEVILRCVPISNHLYFYWYRQILGQKVEFLVSFYNNEISEKSEIFDDQFSVERPDGSNFTLKIRSTKLEDSAMYFCASRDVGQGRTEAFFGQGTRLTVV.

The chain uses TRBV9 and TRBJ2-3; 7 bases fit TRBD2. Looked up from germline, CDR1 is SGDLS and CDR2 is YYNGEE. The CDR3 spans 17 residues. V lost 0 bases and J lost 1; bases outside the gene matches: 8. The CDR3 reads CASSVGVAGLRTDTQYF. The CDR3 nucleotides read TGTGCCAGCAGCGTAGGGGTAGCGGGCCTGCGCACAGATACGCAGTATTTT.

The chain joins TRBV5-1 to TRBJ2-1; D call uncertain. The V end was cut by 1 base, the J end by 5 bases, with 7 bases between. Per the germline V gene, CDR1 is SGHRS and CDR2 is YFSETQ. The CDR3 sequence is 13 residues long. The CDR3 nucleotides read TGCGCCAGCAGCTTGCGCGGAGACAATGAGCAGTTCTTC. Translation gives CASSLRGDNEQFF.

The chain links TRBV7-2 to TRBJ2-1; D is perhaps TRBD1 (6 bases). Germline loops: CDR1 SGHTA, CDR2 FQGNSA. The germline V and J ends were trimmed by 1 base and 2 bases, with 6 bases remaining between them. The CDR3 runs to 14 residues. This chain's CDR3 is CASSLDRAYNEQFF. The CDR3 DNA sequence: TGTGCCAGCAGCTTAGACAGGGCCTACAATGAGCAGTTCTTC.

The V and J genes are TRBV6-5 and TRBJ2-7; D gene uncertain. The CDR3 consists of 13 residues. Trimming left V 0 bases short and J 7 bases short, with 10 bases between. Germline values: CDR1 MNHEY, CDR2 SVGAGI. The CDR3 here is CASSYSGPREQYF. CDR3 in DNA: TGTGCCAGCAGTTACTCTGGGCCGCGGGAGCAGTACTTC.

The V call is TRBV6-5, the J call TRBJ2-2; D unresolved. Germline loops: CDR1 MNHEY, CDR2 SVGAGI. With 0 bases removed from V and 5 bases from J, the gap between germline ends came to 1 base. The CDR3 covers 12 residues. CDR3 in amino acids: CASSYSTGELFF. In DNA, the CDR3 is TGTGCCAGCAGTTACTCGACCGGGGAGCTGTTTTTT.

This chain uses TRBV5-4 with TRBJ1-1; D call uncertain. The CDR3 loop spans 13 amino acids. Trimming cost V 4 bases and J 3 bases, with 10 bases left between them. Germline loops: CDR1 SGHNT, CDR2 YYREEE (reference sequence). CDR3 DNA sequence: TGTGCCAGCAGCCCCGGCATGGACACTGAAGCTTTCTTT. Amino acids: CASSPGMDTEAFF.

This chain joins TRBV10-1 and TRBJ2-2; D call uncertain. Germline CDR1 is WNHNN and CDR2 is SYGVQD (reference sequence). The V and J ends lost 3 bases and 0 bases respectively, with 11 bases between them. The CDR3 extends over 16 amino acids. Here the CDR3 reads CASSDGGSANTGELFF. The CDR3 DNA is TGCGCCAGCAGTGACGGTGGATCAGCGAACACCGGGGAGCTGTTTTTT.

The chain combines TRBV10-2 with TRBJ1-5; D remains ambiguous. The length of the CDR3 is 16 residues. The V end was cut by 2 bases, the J end by 1 base, with 12 bases between. Germline CDR1 is WSHSY and CDR2 is SAAADI. DNA of the CDR3: TGCGCCAGCAGTGAGAACCCAGGTGCGAGCAATCAGCCCCAGCATTTT. It translates to CASSENPGASNQPQHF.

J is TRBJ2-7 and V is TRBV6-4, with D hard to call. In germline, CDR1 is MRHNA, CDR2 SNTAGT. The CDR3 has 11 residues. V was cut by 11 bases and J by 6 bases, with 14 bases left in between. The CDR3 protein is CAPAPTGEQYF. Here the CDR3 DNA reads TGTGCCCCGGCGCCCACGGGCGAGCAGTACTTC.

The chain is built from TRBV5-7 and TRBJ2-1, with TRBD1 matching over 9 bases. TRBV5-7 is flagged as an ORF with uncertain function. The CDR3 is made up of 14 amino acids. The ends lost 4 bases at V and 8 bases at J; junction bases unmatched: 7. Here the CDR3 DNA reads TGTGCCAGCAGCGATCCGGGACAGGGCCATGAGCAGTTCTTC. This translates into CASSDPGQGHEQFF.

The chain carries TRBV7-2 and TRBJ2-3; TRBD2 aligns across 10 bases. Germline V gene sequence: CDR1 SGHTA, CDR2 FQGNSA. V was pared by 9 bases and J by 0 bases, with 6 bases of the junction left unmatched. The CDR3 contains 15 residues. CDR3 nucleotides: TGTGCCAGTCTAGCGGGGGTTAAAAGCACAGATACGCAGTATTTT. It is translated as CASLAGVKSTDTQYF.

This clone appeared once. The gene calls are TRBV30 and TRBJ2-5, with TRBD1 identical over 9 bases. Germline V gives CDR1 GTSNPN, CDR2 SVGIG (reference sequence). V gave up 2 bases and J gave up 6 bases; unmatched junction bases: 13. This CDR3 spans 16 amino acids. The CDR3 sequence is CAWSPYQTGGGKTQYF. CDR3 sequence (DNA): TGTGCCTGGAGTCCTTACCAGACAGGGGGTGGGAAGACCCAGTACTTC.

V gene TRBV6-6 combines with J gene TRBJ1-2, with 9 bases fitting TRBD1. J gave up 1 base and V 6 bases, and 3 bases lay outside the gene matches. The CDR3 covers 14 residues. Germline V lookup: CDR1 MNHNY, CDR2 SVGAGI (reference sequence). CDR3 residues: CASRGTGSNYGYTF. Written as DNA, the CDR3 is TGTGCCAGCAGAGGGACAGGGAGTAACTATGGCTACACCTTC.

As concerns this clone: Other DNA sequences in the same sample also yield this CDR3. The chain links TRBV5-4 to TRBJ2-5, with TRBD2 identical over 9 bases. The V gene end was trimmed by 2 bases and the J gene end by 5 bases; junction bases not matched to a gene: 10. The CDR3 length is 16 residues. From germline, CDR1 is SGHNT and CDR2 YYREEE (reference sequence). The chain's CDR3 is CASSLPTSGKQETQYF. The DNA for the CDR3 is TGTGCCAGCAGCTTACCGACTAGCGGTAAGCAGGAGACCCAGTACTTC. Filled out from reference TRBV5-4 and TRBJ2-5, the complete variable domain reads ETGVTQSPTHLIKTRGQQVTLRCSSQSGHNTVSWYQQALGQGPQFIFQYYREEENGRGNFPPRFSGLQFPNYSSELNVNALELDDSALYLCASSLPTSGKQETQYFGPGTRLLVL.

The CDR3 DNA reads as TGTGCCAGCAGTGGGGACATAAGCACAGATACGCAGTATTTT. It translates to CASSGDISTDTQYF. The rearrangement joins TRBV25-1 to TRBJ2-3; D perhaps matches TRBD1 (6 bases). Per the germline V gene, CDR1 is MGHDK and CDR2 is SYGVNS. This CDR3 comprises 14 residues. Trimming stripped 4 bases from V and 0 bases from J, with 8 bases between.

This sequence joins TRBV5-1 and TRBJ2-5; TRBD1 is a possible D gene (6 bases). The V end was cut by 2 bases, the J end by 7 bases, with 21 bases between. The CDR3 sequence is 16 residues long. Germline CDR1 is SGHRS and CDR2 is YFSETQ. Here the CDR3 reads CASSFNTGNPWGTQYF. The CDR3 coding sequence is TGCGCCAGCAGCTTTAACACAGGGAACCCTTGGGGGACCCAGTACTTC.

The CDR3 here is CASRGTSGASYEQYF. DNA for the CDR3: TGTGCCAGCAGGGGGACTAGCGGGGCATCCTACGAGCAGTACTTC. The chain combines TRBV2 with TRBJ2-7; 13 bases map to TRBD2. Losses at the gene ends were 6 bases for V and 1 base for J; bases not matched to a gene: 3. The CDR3 is 15 residues long. Per germline, CDR1 SNHLY and CDR2 FYNNEI. Full variable domain (missing parts from reference TRBV2 and TRBJ2-7): EPEVTQTPSHQVTQMGQEVILRCVPISNHLYFYWYRQILGQKVEFLVSFYNNEISEKSEIFDDQFSVERPDGSNFTLKIRSTKLEDSAMYFCASRGTSGASYEQYFGPGTRLTVT.

V is TRBV25-1 and J is TRBJ1-6; D gene ambiguous. V gave up 5 bases and J gave up 0 bases, with 14 bases separating them. The CDR3 sequence is 17 residues long. CDR1 is MGHDK and CDR2 is SYGVNS in the germline V gene. The CDR3 DNA reads as TGTGCCAGCAGTAGATCCCCTTCTAGCTCCTATAATTCACCCCTCCACTTT. Protein: CASSRSPSSSYNSPLHF. Filled out from reference TRBV25-1 and TRBJ1-6, the complete variable domain reads EADIYQTPRYLVIGTGKKITLECSQTMGHDKMYWYQQDPGMELHLIHYSYGVNSTEKGDLSSESTVSRIRTEHFPLTLESARPSHTSQYLCASSRSPSSSYNSPLHFGNGTRLTVT.

V and J are TRBV6-6 and TRBJ2-1; 8 nucleotides align to TRBD2. The CDR3 runs to 15 residues. Germline CDR1 reads MNHNY; CDR2 reads SVGAGI (reference sequence). With V trimmed by 6 bases and J by 0 bases, 4 bases remained unmatched. CDR3 coding DNA: TGTGCCAGCAGCCGCGGGGGGCCCTCCTACAATGAGCAGTTCTTC. Translated: CASSRGGPSYNEQFF.

The sample holds a few counts of this clone. The gene calls are TRBV27 and TRBJ2-2, with D unclear. The ends were cut back, 7 bases at V and 4 bases at J, with 4 bases in the middle. The V gene's germline CDR1 is MNHEY and CDR2 SMNVEV (reference sequence). CDR3 length: 11 amino acids. The CDR3 coding sequence is TGTGCCAGCATCGGCACCGGGGAGCTGTTTTTT. Its protein is CASIGTGELFF.

The rearrangement uses TRBV6-6 and TRBJ1-2; 8 nucleotides agree with TRBD1. Germline trimming cut 2 bases from V and 5 bases from J; bases unmatched to any gene: 1. CDR1 is MNHNY and CDR2 is SVGAGI in the germline V gene (reference sequence). CDR3 length: 13 amino acids. Written as DNA, the CDR3 is TGTGCCAGCAGTTACACAGGGGGGTATGGCTACACCTTC. It codes for CASSYTGGYGYTF.

The rearrangement joins TRBV5-1 to TRBJ1-1, with D possibly TRBD1 on 5 matching bases. Germline loops: CDR1 SGHRS, CDR2 YFSETQ. The CDR3 contains 15 residues. Deletions cut 7 bases from V and 1 base from J, with 17 bases between. This chain's CDR3 is CASVGAMGWNTEAFF. As DNA, the CDR3 is TGCGCCAGCGTAGGGGCTATGGGATGGAACACTGAAGCTTTCTTT.

Comments on this clone: The same CDR3 can be traced to other DNA sequences in this sample. The V and J genes are TRBV30 and TRBJ2-7; possibly TRBD2 for D (6 bases). The CDR3 runs 12 residues. CDR1 is GTSNPN and CDR2 is SVGIG in the germline V gene (reference sequence). Trimming removed 3 bases at V and 7 bases at J, with 13 bases between. CDR3 in amino acids: CAWSPGGGEQYF. CDR3 nucleotides: TGTGCCTGGAGCCCCGGGGGTGGGGAGCAGTACTTC.

The table lists this clone with a count of one. The gene calls are TRBV9 and TRBJ2-7, with 9 bases matching TRBD2. Unmatched junction bases numbered 12, after V lost 3 bases and J lost 5 bases. The CDR3 spans 16 residues. Germline CDR1 and CDR2: SGDLS and YYNGEE. In DNA form, the CDR3 reads TGTGCCAGCAGCGCGCGGGGGGGCAATATTTTTGACGAGCAGTACTTC. It specifies CASSARGGNIFDEQYF.

The chain links TRBV7-8 to TRBJ2-7; no clear D. The germline gives CDR1 SGHVS, CDR2 FQNEAQ. V shed 1 base and J shed 7 bases, with 5 bases lying between them. This CDR3 spans 11 amino acids. CDR3 nucleotide sequence: TGTGCCAGCAGCTTAGTGGGAGAGCAGTACTTC. Its protein is CASSLVGEQYF.

This chain uses TRBV6-4 with TRBJ1-1, with D possibly matching TRBD1 (5 bases). The germline V gene has CDR1 MRHNA and CDR2 SNTAGT. The CDR3 is made up of 16 amino acids. The V end was cut by 6 bases, the J end by 3 bases, with 20 bases between. CDR3 in amino acids: CASRTSGSGRDTEAFF. The CDR3 coding sequence is TGTGCCAGCAGAACTTCGGGTTCAGGGAGGGACACTGAAGCTTTCTTT.

The rearrangement joins TRBV10-3 to TRBJ2-1, with 9 bases identical to TRBD1. Trimming at V came to 2 bases and at J to 3 bases, leaving 2 bases not matched to a gene. This CDR3 spans 15 amino acids. Germline CDR1 ENHRY, CDR2 SYGVKD. The CDR3 DNA is TGTGCCATCAGTGAGACAGGGGGCCTCTACAATGAGCAGTTCTTC. Its translation: CAISETGGLYNEQFF.

The rearrangement joins TRBV19 to TRBJ2-5; D possibly corresponds to TRBD2 (6 bases). V was shortened by 4 bases and J by 1 base, with 13 bases between the two germline ends. Germline V gene lookup returns CDR1 LNHDA and CDR2 SQIVND (reference sequence). The CDR3 consists of 15 residues. The CDR3 protein is CASSTAGSGQETQYF. CDR3 DNA sequence: TGTGCCAGTAGTACCGCGGGGAGCGGCCAAGAGACCCAGTACTTC.

This sequence joins TRBV9 and TRBJ2-1; 7 bases are a match to TRBD1. CDR1 and CDR2 (germline): SGDLS, YYNGEE. This CDR3 has 12 residues. With 1 base clipped from V and 10 bases from J, the junction kept 2 bases outside the gene matches. The CDR3 DNA is TGTGCCAGCAGCGTAAGGACAGGAGAGCAGTTCTTC. Translation: CASSVRTGEQFF.

The rearrangement joins TRBV10-1 to TRBJ2-1; possible D gene TRBD2, 5 bases. V lost 4 bases to trimming and J lost 0 bases, with 10 bases between them. This CDR3 region has 15 residues. Per the germline V gene, CDR1 is WNHNN and CDR2 is SYGVQD (reference sequence). The CDR3 sequence: CASSGRGSSYNEQFF. CDR3 nucleotides: TGCGCCAGCAGTGGTAGAGGGAGCTCCTACAATGAGCAGTTCTTC.